The next 18 T cell receptor beta chains were all read from a single sample in a study of vaccination and CD4 T cells after COVID-19. Cultured CD4+ T cell DNA underwent sequencing with the Oncomine TCR Beta short-read assay. Cultures of CD4+ T cells served as the source for extracting genomic DNA. TCRdb re-analysed the PCR reads in MiXCR, keeping a single row per CDR3 protein. In the table there are approximately 9,300 distinct CDR3 sequences, 34% of which are singletons. Treatment in this sample: roughly 11-day PBMC culture with coronavirus spike peptide pools or control peptides (ViraFEST assay). One should note that the unexposed donor's CD4+ T cells were collected before the COVID-19 pandemic (2011-2018). The antigens these receptors bind are not known. Sample: CD4+ T cells from blood, cultured in vitro. The origin of the receptors is a human donor in good health.

The chain joins TRBV20-1 to TRBJ2-7; TRBD2 matches 8 bases. The V and J ends lost 3 bases and 5 bases, in that order; junction bases with no gene match: 15. This CDR3 has 16 residues. Germline V gives CDR1 DFQATT, CDR2 SNEGSKA (reference sequence). CDR3 in DNA: TGCAGTGCTAGCCAATGGGGGGCGGGAGGTGGCGACGAGCAGTACTTC. Translated: CSASQWGAGGGDEQYF.

V gene TRBV6-1 combines with J gene TRBJ2-1; 11 bases map to TRBD2. CDR3 size: 14 residues. Germline loops: CDR1 MNHNS, CDR2 SASEGT. After removal of 1 base from V and 13 bases from J, the junction contained 6 bases not matched to a gene. CDR3 DNA: TGTGCCAGCAGTGAAGTGGTAGGGACTAGCGGTCAGTTCTTC. This gives the protein CASSEVVGTSGQFF.

The chain links TRBV7-9 to TRBJ2-6, with D perhaps TRBD1 (5 bases). Germline assignment: CDR1 SEHNR and CDR2 FQNEAQ (reference sequence). Trimming left V 2 bases short and J 0 bases short, with 17 bases between. The length of the CDR3 is 19 residues. As DNA, the CDR3 is TGTGCCAGCAGCTTAAAGGGGCGCCAATGGTTCTCTGGGGCCAACGTCCTGACTTTC. As protein: CASSLKGRQWFSGANVLTF.

This sequence joins TRBV20-1 and TRBJ2-1; D is perhaps TRBD2 (5 bases). The CDR3 is 16 residues long. Germline V lookup: CDR1 DFQATT, CDR2 SNEGSKA (reference sequence). V lost 5 bases and J 1 base, leaving 18 bases between the germline ends. CDR3 sequence: CSASLISRASYNEQFF. Here the CDR3 DNA reads TGCAGTGCTTCCCTAATCTCGCGGGCGTCCTACAATGAGCAGTTCTTC.

This clonotype was counted a few times. The V gene is TRBV29-1, the J gene TRBJ2-7, with TRBD2 as a possible D gene (6 bases). The CDR3 covers 13 residues. Per the germline V gene, CDR1 is SQVTM and CDR2 is ANQGSEA. Trimming stripped 1 base from V and 2 bases from J, with 9 bases between. DNA for the CDR3: TGCAGCGTTGAAGTGGCGGGACCCTACGAGCAGTACTTC. Its protein product is CSVEVAGPYEQYF.

In its sample, this clonotype was seen a few times. The V call is TRBV28, the J call TRBJ1-1; no definite D call. Germline values: CDR1 MDHEN, CDR2 SYDVKM. CDR3 length equals 14 residues. V shed 2 bases and J shed 0 bases, with 7 bases lying between them. The CDR3: CASSLRNLNTEAFF. In DNA, the CDR3 is TGTGCCAGCAGTTTACGGAACCTGAACACTGAAGCTTTCTTT.

This chain joins TRBV7-9 and TRBJ1-2; D may be TRBD1 (5 bases). This CDR3 is built from 16 residues. Germline values: CDR1 SEHNR, CDR2 FQNEAQ (reference sequence). The V end was cut by 0 bases, the J end by 7 bases, with 18 bases between. This CDR3 is CASSLALRGGAGGYTF. The CDR3 bases are TGTGCCAGCAGCTTAGCCCTGCGTGGGGGAGCAGGTGGCTACACCTTC.

The V gene is TRBV2, the J gene TRBJ1-6; TRBD1 agrees at 9 bases. V lost 7 bases, J lost 5 bases, and 12 bases stayed unmatched. Germline V gives CDR1 SNHLY, CDR2 FYNNEI. The CDR3 consists of 17 residues. The CDR3 here is CASTEGDRVWNNSPLHF. CDR3 nucleotides: TGTGCCAGCACCGAGGGGGACAGGGTCTGGAATAATTCACCCCTCCACTTT. Looking up the rest from reference TRBV2 and TRBJ1-6 gives the full variable domain: EPEVTQTPSHQVTQMGQEVILRCVPISNHLYFYWYRQILGQKVEFLVSFYNNEISEKSEIFDDQFSVERPDGSNFTLKIRSTKLEDSAMYFCASTEGDRVWNNSPLHFGNGTRLTVT.

This clonotype was recorded a few times. The chain couples TRBV24-1 to TRBJ1-2, with TRBD1 matching 7 bases. V was pared by 3 bases and J by 8 bases, with 17 bases of the junction left unmatched. The CDR3 loop spans 17 amino acids. Germline values: CDR1 KGHDR, CDR2 SFDVKD. CDR3 loop: CATSDPGGDSAFGGYTF. CDR3 bases: TGTGCCACCAGTGATCCCGGGGGGGACAGCGCCTTCGGGGGCTACACCTTC.

The CDR3 DNA sequence: TGTGCCACCAGTGATCCGGGTAATCAGCCCCAGCATTTT. Translating gives CATSDPGNQPQHF. The rearrangement joins TRBV24-1 to TRBJ1-5, with D unresolved. Germline lookup yields CDR1 KGHDR and CDR2 SFDVKD. V lost 3 bases and J 4 bases, leaving 6 bases between the germline ends. The CDR3 runs 13 residues.

The chain employs TRBV7-3 and TRBJ1-1; D unresolved. Germline values: CDR1 SGHTA, CDR2 FQGTGA. The CDR3 loop spans 14 amino acids. Trimming removed 5 bases from V and 3 bases from J, with 13 bases in between. CDR3 DNA sequence: TGTGCCAGCAGCCCTGGCGGGCTTCACACTGAAGCTTTCTTT. This codes for CASSPGGLHTEAFF. The full variable domain, its missing parts supplied by reference TRBV7-3 and TRBJ1-1, is GAGVSQTPSNKVTEKGKYVELRCDPISGHTALYWYRQSLGQGPEFLIYFQGTGAADDSGLPNDRFFAVRPEGSVSTLKIQRTERGDSAVYLCASSPGGLHTEAFFGQGTRLTVV.

This clonotype was detected only a few times. The chain has TRBV6-5 and TRBJ2-6, with D uncertain. The V gene lost 2 bases and the J gene lost 1 base, with 6 bases spanning the gap. This CDR3 region has 15 residues. The germline gives CDR1 MNHEY, CDR2 SVGAGI. The CDR3 region is CASSYPSSGANVLTF. In nucleotides, the CDR3 is TGTGCCAGCAGTTACCCCTCATCTGGGGCCAACGTCCTGACTTTC.

The rearrangement joins TRBV19 to TRBJ1-5; D is perhaps TRBD1 (5 bases). Germline V gene data show CDR1 as LNHDA and CDR2 as SQIVND (reference sequence). V gave up 5 bases and J gave up 0 bases, with 14 bases separating them. CDR3 length: 16 residues. CDR3 protein: CASSFTRQSSNQPQHF. The CDR3 DNA sequence: TGTGCCAGTAGTTTTACCCGACAGTCTAGCAATCAGCCCCAGCATTTT. Combining the CDR3 with reference TRBV19 and TRBJ1-5 gives the whole variable domain DGGITQSPKYLFRKEGQNVTLSCEQNLNHDAMYWYRQDPGQGLRLIYYSQIVNDFQKGDIAEGYSVSREKKESFPLTVTSAQKNPTAFYLCASSFTRQSSNQPQHFGDGTRLSIL.

This clonotype appeared a few times. In DNA form, the CDR3 reads TGCAGTGCAATCACAGGGGATGGGCCCCAGCATTTT. Its translation: CSAITGDGPQHF. The rearrangement joins TRBV20-1 to TRBJ1-5; 7 bases line up with TRBD1. The CDR3 spans 12 residues. V trimming: 6 bases; J trimming: 9 bases; junction bases outside the gene matches: 8. Germline V gene data show CDR1 as DFQATT and CDR2 as SNEGSKA (reference sequence).

By share, this clonotype ranks as medium-sized. J is TRBJ1-1 and V is TRBV20-1; tentative D call: TRBD1 (5 bases). CDR3 length equals 13 residues. V dropped 5 bases and J dropped 5 bases, with 15 bases sitting between them. Germline CDR1 reads DFQATT; CDR2 reads SNEGSKA (reference sequence). Here the CDR3 reads CSAAGGGRTEAFF. The CDR3 DNA is TGCAGTGCTGCTGGGGGAGGAAGAACTGAAGCTTTCTTT.

The chain combines TRBV27 with TRBJ1-2; TRBD1 might be the D (5 bases). V was pared by 1 base and J by 4 bases, with 16 bases between. Germline loops: CDR1 MNHEY, CDR2 SMNVEV (reference sequence). This CDR3 is built from 16 residues. CDR3 residues: CASSLLAGSKGYGYTF. The CDR3, as DNA: TGTGCCAGCAGTTTATTGGCAGGGAGTAAAGGCTATGGCTACACCTTC.

This chain links TRBV27 with TRBJ1-2; 7 bases match TRBD1. The CDR3 is 15 amino acids. Germline-derived CDR1 and CDR2 are MNHEY and SMNVEV (reference sequence). The V segment lost 2 bases and the J segment 4 bases; nucleotides outside the gene matches: 7. Here the CDR3 DNA reads TGTGCCAGCAGTTTAACGGGACAGCCCCTCTATGGCTACACCTTC. It yields the protein CASSLTGQPLYGYTF.

As DNA, the CDR3 is TGCGCCAGCAGCCAAGTGTTGACAGCAAGAGGCCATGGCTACACCTTC. This gives the protein CASSQVLTARGHGYTF. The chain links TRBV4-3 to TRBJ1-2; D might be TRBD1 (5 bases). V was clipped by 1 base and J by 6 bases, with 18 bases between them. Germline CDR1 and CDR2: LGHNA and YSLEER. CDR3 length equals 16 residues.